This TCR beta chain was profiled in a study of a mutant IDH1 vaccine in newly diagnosed glioma. About the study: Patients' prior therapy spanned radiotherapy, temozolomide, or both; most underwent both.

Indicated time point: week 5, during vaccination. The study gave 300 ug of mutant IDH1 20-mer peptide per vaccine dose, with topical imiquimod. TCRdb keeps only in-frame clones here, not all; method: immunoSEQ multiplex PCR. The profile shows roughly 28,000 clones, around 90% of them singletons. This clone was seen more than once but under ten times. Its target is unknown. V was shortened by 4 bases and J by 6 bases, with 11 bases between the two germline ends. The length of the CDR3 is 13 residues. In germline, CDR1 is LGHNA, CDR2 YSLEER. The receptor was derived from a man younger than 35 with glioma. This sample comprised PBMCs, obtained from a glioma patient whose treatment included an IDH1 peptide vaccine. J is TRBJ2-3 and V is TRBV4-3; D is possibly TRBD2 (5 bases). CDR3 region: CASSLTTGDTQYF. The CDR3 DNA reads as TGCGCCAGCAGCCTCACCACGGGGGATACGCAGTATTTT.